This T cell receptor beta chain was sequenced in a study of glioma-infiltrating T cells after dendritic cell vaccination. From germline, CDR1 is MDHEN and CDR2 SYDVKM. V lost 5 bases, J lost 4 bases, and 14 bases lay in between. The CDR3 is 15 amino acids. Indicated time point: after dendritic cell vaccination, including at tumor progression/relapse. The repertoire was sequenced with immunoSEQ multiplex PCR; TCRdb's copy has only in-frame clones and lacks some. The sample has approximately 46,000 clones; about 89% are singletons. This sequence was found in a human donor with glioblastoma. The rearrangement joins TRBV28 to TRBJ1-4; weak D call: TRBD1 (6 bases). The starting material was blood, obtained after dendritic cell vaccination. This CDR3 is CASSPTGSGNEKLFF. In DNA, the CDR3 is TGTGCCAGCAGTCCCACAGGGTCGGGTAATGAAAAACTGTTTTTT.